One sample yielded the 8 T cell receptor beta chains listed below, sequenced in a study of CD8+ T cells in alopecia areata. Sequencing templates came from extracted RNA that was reverse transcribed into cDNA. Data came from immunoSEQ multiplex PCR; TCRdb stores just in-frame clones and leaves some out. Of 150,000 to 250,000 clones in the sample, nearly 60% were seen once. Noted treatment: oral pan-JAK inhibitor, 5-10 mg twice daily. The source was CD4+ T cells sorted from blood, collected at week 24, from a patient treated with tofacitinib. The receptors come from a human donor with alopecia areata.

This clone is a singleton in its sample. This rearrangement joins TRBV4-1 to TRBJ2-3; 12 bases match TRBD2. After removal of 2 bases from V and 3 bases from J, the junction contained 12 bases not matched to a gene. This CDR3 region has 19 residues. Per germline, CDR1 MGHRA and CDR2 YSYEKL. This chain's CDR3 is CASSQSPSGGAAGTDTQYF. The CDR3 DNA reads TGCGCCAGCAGCCAATCGCCTAGCGGGGGGGCTGCCGGAACAGATACGCAGTATTTT.

The J gene is TRBJ1-5, the V gene TRBV5-4; D gene unclear. V was cut by 1 base and J by 0 bases, with 11 bases left in between. The V gene's germline CDR1 is SGHNT and CDR2 YYREEE (reference sequence). The length of the CDR3 is 16 residues. The CDR3 nucleotides read TGTGCCAGCAGCTTGTTTCAGGTCTATAGCAATCAGCCCCAGCATTTT. This gives the protein CASSLFQVYSNQPQHF.

In its sample, this clone was seen a few times. The J gene is TRBJ2-6, the V gene TRBV10-3, with D unclear. The ends were cut back, 3 bases at V and 0 bases at J, with 6 bases in the middle. The length of the CDR3 is 15 residues. Germline CDR1 reads ENHRY; CDR2 reads SYGVKD. The CDR3 loop is CAISDEGSGANVLTF. The CDR3 nucleotides read TGTGCCATCAGTGATGAAGGCTCTGGGGCCAACGTCCTGACTTTC.

V is TRBV18 and J is TRBJ1-5, with TRBD1 identical over 7 bases. V lost 6 bases to trimming and J lost 2 bases; unmatched junction nucleotides: 4. The CDR3 is made up of 14 amino acids. The germline CDR1 and CDR2 sequences are KGHSH and LQKENI. The DNA for the CDR3 is TGTGCCAGCTCTCTTGGACAGGGCAATCAGCCCCAGCATTTT. Translating it yields CASSLGQGNQPQHF.

The rearrangement links TRBV6-5 to TRBJ1-2; no firm D call. Trimming shortened V by 10 bases and J by 4 bases, and 19 bases separated the two germline ends. The CDR3 spans 14 residues. Germline CDR1 is MNHEY and CDR2 is SVGAGI. CDR3 DNA: TGTGCCACTCTCGATGGAGCACGGGGCTATGGCTACACCTTC. This sequence encodes CATLDGARGYGYTF.

The chain is built from TRBV7-2 and TRBJ1-4, with D possibly being TRBD1 (6 bases). The CDR3 has 16 residues. V was shortened by 3 bases and J by 8 bases, with 19 bases between the two germline ends. Germline CDR1 and CDR2: SGHTA and FQGNSA. As DNA, the CDR3 is TGTGCCAGCAGCTTTCGAGCGGGGGGCGGGAACGAAAAACTGTTTTTT. Translated: CASSFRAGGGNEKLFF.

The chain recombines TRBV4-2 with TRBJ1-2; D is ambiguous. V gave up 0 bases and J gave up 3 bases, with 8 bases separating them. The length of the CDR3 is 14 residues. Germline CDR1 is LGHNA and CDR2 is YNFKEQ. In DNA, the CDR3 is TGTGCCAGCAGCCAAGATCGGGCGTACTATGGCTACACCTTC. Translated: CASSQDRAYYGYTF.

The genes are TRBV25-1 and TRBJ2-5, with 10 bases fitting TRBD1. The CDR3 runs 16 residues. With V trimmed by 7 bases and J by 3 bases, 11 bases remained unmatched. CDR1 and CDR2 (germline): MGHDK, SYGVNS. CDR3 protein: CASIKDRGTGKETQYF. Here the CDR3 DNA reads TGTGCCAGCATAAAGGACAGGGGGACGGGGAAAGAGACCCAGTACTTC.